These 26 T cell receptor beta chains came from one sample sequenced in a study of shared clonotypes between healthy human individuals. Using immunoSEQ multiplex PCR, the repertoire was profiled, and TCRdb retains in-frame clones only, with some absent. Of 1.6 million or so clones listed, around 98.5% were seen once; the top ten hold roughly 0.36%. Material: naive CD4+ T cells sorted from blood. Subset here: CD45RA+ positively selected. The receptors here all came from a man aged 25-40 years in good health.

This clone came up once. The chain is built from TRBV14 and TRBJ2-1; 9 bases fit TRBD2. V shed 4 bases, J shed 2 bases, and the junction held 6 bases outside the gene matches. The CDR3 has 16 residues. Germline V gene sequence: CDR1 SGHDN, CDR2 FVKESK. CDR3 DNA sequence: TGTGCCAGCAGCCGCCTAGCGGGACGCACCTACAATGAGCAGTTCTTC. Encoded protein: CASSRLAGRTYNEQFF.

About this clone itself: Other nucleotide sequences in the sample specify the same CDR3. V is TRBV28 and J is TRBJ1-1, with 8 bases identical to TRBD1. Germline V gives CDR1 MDHEN, CDR2 SYDVKM. The CDR3 has 14 amino acids. Germline trimming cut 6 bases from V and 1 base from J; bases unmatched to any gene: 4. DNA for the CDR3: TGTGCCAGCAGCACGGACAGGGCGAACACTGAAGCTTTCTTT. Its protein is CASSTDRANTEAFF.

V usage is TRBV7-2 and J usage is TRBJ2-1; D is perhaps TRBD1 (6 bases). CDR3 length: 14 residues. CDR1 SGHTA and CDR2 FQGNSA come from the germline V gene. The V end lost 1 base, the J end lost 12 bases, and 16 bases lay between the germline ends. The CDR3 loop is CASSLGASGVRQFF. The CDR3 DNA is TGTGCCAGCAGCTTAGGCGCCTCAGGGGTGAGGCAGTTCTTC.

This sequence joins TRBV11-3 and TRBJ2-6, with D perhaps given as TRBD1 or TRBD2 (5 bases each). This CDR3 region has 20 residues. V was trimmed by 5 bases and J by 0 bases, leaving 23 bases between them. CDR1 SGHNT and CDR2 YENEEA come from the germline V gene. CDR3 nucleotide sequence: TGTGCCAGCAGCCCAAGGATGGGGACCATACCAACCTCTGGGGCCAACGTCCTGACTTTC. Protein sequence: CASSPRMGTIPTSGANVLTF.

This chain uses TRBV5-5 with TRBJ1-1, with D perhaps TRBD1 (5 bases). Germline CDR1 is SGHKS and CDR2 is YYEKEE (reference sequence). CDR3 length: 16 residues. Trimming left V 4 bases short and J 0 bases short, with 16 bases between. The CDR3 bases are TGTGCCAGCAGCCGGGGTTCGGGGACCATGAACACTGAAGCTTTCTTT. This gives the protein CASSRGSGTMNTEAFF.

In this sample, this clone turned up once. Additional DNA sequences in this sample encode the identical CDR3. The chain carries TRBV28 and TRBJ1-2; 7 bases map to TRBD1. Per the germline V gene, CDR1 is MDHEN and CDR2 is SYDVKM. The CDR3 covers 12 residues. V lost 6 bases to trimming and J lost 5 bases; unmatched junction nucleotides: 3. This chain's CDR3 is CASRPTGYGYTF. The DNA of the CDR3 is TGTGCCAGCAGGCCGACAGGGTATGGCTACACCTTC.

This sequence joins TRBV5-1 and TRBJ1-5, with D possibly TRBD1 on 5 matching bases. Trimming cost V 7 bases and J 0 bases, with 11 bases left between them. The CDR3 spans 14 residues. Germline V gene data show CDR1 as SGHRS and CDR2 as YFSETQ. CDR3 region: CASGTEYSNQPQHF. The CDR3 DNA reads TGCGCCAGCGGGACGGAATATAGCAATCAGCCCCAGCATTTT.

The gene calls are TRBV29-1 and TRBJ2-7, with D maybe TRBD1 (5 bases). The CDR3 is 16 amino acids. In germline, CDR1 is SQVTM, CDR2 ANQGSEA. Trimming took 3 bases from V and 2 from J, leaving 20 bases between them. In DNA form, the CDR3 reads TGCAGCGTTGAGGGCGGCGCAGGGAAGGGAACCTACGAGCAGTACTTC. It specifies CSVEGGAGKGTYEQYF.

The chain carries TRBV15 and TRBJ2-1; D gene uncertain. Germline lookup yields CDR1 LNHNV and CDR2 YYDKDF (reference sequence). The CDR3 has 16 amino acids. Trimming removed 0 bases at V and 0 bases at J, with 9 bases between. The CDR3 DNA sequence: TGTGCCACCAGCAGAGATCCGGGTAGCTCCTACAATGAGCAGTTCTTC. This sequence encodes CATSRDPGSSYNEQFF.

The V gene is TRBV29-1, the J gene TRBJ1-5, with TRBD1 matching over 10 bases. This CDR3 comprises 15 residues. V was pared by 4 bases and J by 5 bases, with 8 bases of the junction left unmatched. CDR1 is SQVTM and CDR2 is ANQGSEA in the germline V gene. The CDR3 bases are TGCAGCGTTGCCCCCGGGACAGGGGCAGATCAGCCCCAGCATTTT. Translation gives CSVAPGTGADQPQHF. Complete variable domain (other parts from reference TRBV29-1 and TRBJ1-5): SAVISQKPSRDICQRGTSLTIQCQVDSQVTMMFWYRQQPGQSLTLIATANQGSEATYESGFVIDKFPISRPNLTFSTLTVSNMSPEDSSIYLCSVAPGTGADQPQHFGDGTRLSIL.

This clone showed up just once. This sequence joins TRBV11-2 and TRBJ1-2; D perhaps matches TRBD1 (5 bases). With 5 bases removed from V and 2 bases from J, the gap between germline ends came to 12 bases. Germline CDR1 and CDR2: SGHAT and FQNNGV. The CDR3 loop spans 14 amino acids. CDR3 region: CASSHQGRNYGYTF. CDR3 DNA sequence: TGTGCCAGCAGCCACCAGGGACGAAACTATGGCTACACCTTC.

This chain uses TRBV28 with TRBJ2-2; D is uncertain. This CDR3 region has 12 residues. V was shortened by 5 bases and J by 10 bases, with 11 bases between the two germline ends. The germline gives CDR1 MDHEN, CDR2 SYDVKM. The CDR3 region is CASSPLIAELFF. CDR3 coding DNA: TGTGCCAGCAGTCCATTGATTGCGGAGCTGTTTTTT.

The chain is built from TRBV5-1 and TRBJ2-1; perhaps D is TRBD1 or TRBD2 (6 bases each). V dropped 5 bases and J dropped 6 bases, with 15 bases sitting between them. The CDR3 runs 14 residues. Germline CDR1 SGHRS, CDR2 YFSETQ. Here the CDR3 DNA reads TGCGCCAGCAGACTGGGGGGCGCTTCCAATGAGCAGTTCTTC. Protein product: CASRLGGASNEQFF.

The gene calls are TRBV7-9 and TRBJ2-4; D remains ambiguous. The germline CDR1 and CDR2 sequences are SEHNR and FQNEAQ (reference sequence). The CDR3 spans 10 residues. Trimming left V 7 bases short and J 8 bases short, with 6 bases between. The CDR3 here is CASNPYIQYF. CDR3 coding DNA: TGTGCCAGCAACCCATACATTCAGTACTTC.

This chain links TRBV15 with TRBJ1-1; D not certain. Germline assignment: CDR1 LNHNV and CDR2 YYDKDF (reference sequence). The CDR3 spans 13 residues. The V end lost 4 bases, the J end lost 4 bases, and 10 bases lay between the germline ends. CDR3 nucleotides: TGTGCCACCAGCAATGAGGCAACCACTGAAGCTTTCTTT. The encoded protein is CATSNEATTEAFF.

J is TRBJ2-7 and V is TRBV5-1, with 9 bases aligning to TRBD1. The CDR3 consists of 19 residues. V gave up 1 base and J gave up 1 base; unmatched junction bases: 15. Germline-derived CDR1 and CDR2 are SGHRS and YFSETQ. The CDR3 nucleotides are TGCGCCAGCAGCTTGCGACCCGGGACAGGGAACGGACTTTCCTACGAGCAGTACTTC. This encodes CASSLRPGTGNGLSYEQYF.

This chain links TRBV5-4 with TRBJ2-1; either TRBD1 or TRBD2 may supply D (6 bases each). The germline V gene has CDR1 SGHNT and CDR2 YYREEE (reference sequence). The CDR3 extends over 17 amino acids. V lost 4 bases to trimming and J lost 0 bases, with 17 bases between them. CDR3 DNA: TGTGCCAGCAGCCCCGAGGGCAGGGGACTCTCCTACAATGAGCAGTTCTTC. Translating it yields CASSPEGRGLSYNEQFF.

The chain uses TRBV9 and TRBJ1-1; D call uncertain. Trimming stripped 0 bases from V and 2 bases from J, with 8 bases between. Per germline, CDR1 SGDLS and CDR2 YYNGEE. The CDR3 runs 14 residues. The CDR3 DNA reads as TGTGCCAGCAGCGTAGACGGCAGCAACACTGAAGCTTTCTTT. It yields the protein CASSVDGSNTEAFF.

The genes are TRBV28 and TRBJ1-1; TRBD1 matches 7 bases. From germline, CDR1 is MDHEN and CDR2 SYDVKM. After removal of 1 base from V and 8 bases from J, the junction contained 4 bases not matched to a gene. CDR3 length equals 13 residues. CDR3 residues: CASSLSGGREAFF. As DNA, the CDR3 is TGTGCCAGCAGTTTATCAGGGGGAAGGGAAGCTTTCTTT.

The chain is built from TRBV19 and TRBJ1-5; TRBD1 matches at 7 bases. V lost 3 bases and J lost 3; bases outside the gene matches: 8. This CDR3 has 16 amino acids. Germline CDR1 and CDR2: LNHDA and SQIVND (reference sequence). The CDR3 loop reads CASSITGEGLNQPQHF. The CDR3 coding sequence is TGTGCCAGTAGTATCACAGGGGAGGGCCTCAATCAGCCCCAGCATTTT.

This chain links TRBV10-1 with TRBJ2-5; 8 positions agree with TRBD2. J was trimmed by 7 bases and V by 2 bases; bases with no gene match: 12. The CDR3 runs 16 residues. CDR1 is WNHNN and CDR2 is SYGVQD in the germline V gene (reference sequence). The CDR3 region has the DNA TGCGCCAGCAGTGAGAGTAGCGGGACAACCGGAGTGACCCAGTACTTC. It yields the protein CASSESSGTTGVTQYF.

The chain carries TRBV19 and TRBJ2-2; D is unclear. V was cut by 5 bases and J by 1 base, with 11 bases left in between. Germline V lookup: CDR1 LNHDA, CDR2 SQIVND (reference sequence). This CDR3 spans 15 amino acids. This chain's CDR3 is CASSPPGRNTGELFF. The CDR3 DNA reads as TGTGCCAGTAGTCCGCCGGGCAGGAACACCGGGGAGCTGTTTTTT.

CDR3 nucleotides: TGTGCCAGCAGTTTCCCGGCCGGACAGGGAGAGGAGACCCAGTACTTC. Residues: CASSFPAGQGEETQYF. The chain uses TRBV28 and TRBJ2-5; 8 bases map to TRBD1. CDR1 and CDR2 (germline): MDHEN, SYDVKM. V trimming: 3 bases; J trimming: 5 bases; junction bases outside the gene matches: 11. The CDR3 extends over 16 amino acids.

The V call is TRBV7-9, the J call TRBJ2-3, with D perhaps matching TRBD2 (5 bases). Germline V gives CDR1 SEHNR, CDR2 FQNEAQ (reference sequence). V was cut by 4 bases and J by 1 base, with 15 bases left in between. This CDR3 has 16 residues. CDR3 in DNA: TGTGCCAGCAGCTCCTTGCGGGCATTCGGCACAGATACGCAGTATTTT. As protein: CASSSLRAFGTDTQYF.

V gene TRBV5-1 combines with J gene TRBJ2-7; D gene ambiguous. V lost 1 base, J lost 4 bases, and 6 bases lay in between. Per germline, CDR1 SGHRS and CDR2 YFSETQ. The CDR3 is 12 residues long. CDR3 nucleotide sequence: TGCGCCAGCAGCTTGAAGGGTTACGAGCAGTACTTC. Its translation: CASSLKGYEQYF.

The chain is built from TRBV19 and TRBJ2-7, with D tentatively TRBD2 (5 bases). This CDR3 spans 13 amino acids. Per the germline V gene, CDR1 is LNHDA and CDR2 is SQIVND (reference sequence). Trimming removed 4 bases at V and 3 bases at J, with 10 bases between. The CDR3 coding sequence is TGTGCCAGTAGTAGACTTGGAGGCTACGAGCAGTACTTC. This encodes CASSRLGGYEQYF.